The 5 T cell receptor beta chains below come from one sample, sequenced in a study of T-cell reconstitution after alpha-beta-depleted transplantation in children (dated by TCRdb to between 2015 and 2016). Library prep was done by PCR. Sequencing was performed on an Illumina HiSeq 2500. TCR libraries were prepared with molecular barcoding, using unique molecular identifiers to normalize TCRbeta repertoire quantification. TCRdb redid the processing of the public reads, applying fastp at Q25 and MiXCR, and retained in-frame beta chains. Under each unique CDR3 protein, matching rows form one entry showing the most common genes and DNA. Within this sample are around 200,000 distinct CDR3 sequences, with approximately 10% of them counted one time only. Clones ranked in the top ten supply about 28% of the sample. The treatment or condition label for this specimen denotes: allogeneic hematopoietic cell transplantation with graft depleted of TCRalphabeta T cells and CD19 B cells.

Here the sequenced sample was PBMCs, taken before TCRalphabeta/CD19-depleted stem cell transplant. The receptors shown here come from a child younger than two with acute myeloid leukemia, due to receive a stem cell transplant.

At least ten counts were recorded for this clonotype. V gene TRBV10-3 combines with J gene TRBJ1-5; TRBD1 might be the D (6 bases). With 5 bases removed from V and 4 bases from J, the gap between germline ends came to 15 bases. The CDR3 contains 15 residues. The germline V gene has CDR1 ENHRY and CDR2 SYGVKD. CDR3 loop: CAISRDMGVNQPQHF. In nucleotides, the CDR3 is TGTGCCATCAGTAGGGACATGGGGGTTAATCAGCCCCAGCATTTT.

This clonotype was picked up many times. The chain links TRBV28 to TRBJ1-4; maybe TRBD1 (5 bases). Trimming left V 2 bases short and J 8 bases short, with 9 bases between. The CDR3 runs to 13 residues. The germline V gene encodes CDR1 MDHEN and CDR2 SYDVKM. Written as DNA, the CDR3 is TGTGCCAGCAGTTTAGGGGGGAACGAAAAACTGTTTTTT. Its translation: CASSLGGNEKLFF.

This clonotype was detected ten times or more. This chain connects TRBV5-6 to TRBJ1-3; maybe TRBD1 (5 bases). Germline values: CDR1 SGHDT, CDR2 YYEEEE. The CDR3 covers 14 residues. The ends were cut back, 3 bases at V and 1 base at J, with 8 bases in the middle. The CDR3 spells CASSSYRSGNTIYF. DNA of the CDR3: TGTGCCAGCAGCTCCTACAGGTCTGGAAACACCATATATTTT.

This clonotype occurred many times. The chain has TRBV20-1 and TRBJ1-2, with D maybe TRBD1 (5 bases). There are 14 residues in the CDR3. In germline, CDR1 is DFQATT, CDR2 SNEGSKA (reference sequence). Trimming stripped 3 bases from V and 0 bases from J, with 11 bases between. The CDR3 reads CSASGGVTNYGYTF. CDR3 DNA: TGCAGTGCTAGTGGGGGGGTAACTAACTATGGCTACACCTTC.

The genes are TRBV6-4 and TRBJ2-1; D is undetermined. V shed 2 bases and J shed 5 bases, with 7 bases lying between them. The CDR3 loop spans 13 amino acids. Germline V gene sequence: CDR1 MRHNA, CDR2 SNTAGT. CDR3 loop: CASSDEQHNEQFF. For the CDR3, the DNA is TGTGCCAGCAGTGACGAACAGCACAATGAGCAGTTCTTC.